The sequence of this T cell receptor (beta chain) was determined in a study of T cell changes during pregnancy in multiple sclerosis. Here immunoSEQ multiplex PCR was the method, and the copy in TCRdb shows in-frame clones only, minus some. This table has about 33,000 clones, 92% appearing once. There are 14 residues in the CDR3. Germline assignment: CDR1 SGDLS and CDR2 YYNGEE. V shed 3 bases and J shed 1 base, with 7 bases lying between them. The specimen was PBMCs (not recorded whether the cells were cultured). The receptor was isolated from a female donor with multiple sclerosis, enrolled in a pregnancy study. V usage is TRBV9 and J usage is TRBJ2-2; D call uncertain. The CDR3 sequence is CASSAYGNTGELFF. The CDR3 nucleotides are TGTGCCAGCAGCGCTTACGGGAACACCGGGGAGCTGTTTTTT.